A selection of T cell receptor beta chains follows, all from one sample in a study of cytomegalovirus exposure and HLA in healthy donors. Assay: immunoSEQ multiplex PCR; the TCRdb copy retains only in-frame clones and omits some. This table has roughly 200,000 clones, 65% to 85% appearing once. The sequenced sample consisted of PBMCs. Source of these receptors: a female donor in good health and CMV-seronegative. The CDR3 runs from the conserved cysteine through the conserved F or W. Fields, in order: V gene, CDR3 protein.

TRBV28	CASSFHRTYEQYF
TRBV11-2	CASSLNYYEQYF
TRBV6-6	CASGTNSNQPQHF
TRBV7-2	CASSLLTNSPLHF
TRBV25-1	CASCLTGTGGLSNQPQHF
TRBV5-1	CASSLEGTTYNEQFF
TRBV7-2	CASSLTSEATHEQYF
TRBV7-9	CASSLGGEPQETQYF
TRBV27	CASSPFQGANYEQYF
TRBV2	CASTDREDTEAFF
TRBV28	CASKRAGTTGELFF
TRBV13	CASSPVGREQFF
TRBV19	CASSSFGGGPGNTIYF
TRBV14	CASSLRQGVIGTEAFF
TRBV4-2	CASSQGVGGNSPLHF
TRBV9	CASSVSHSGQGEAFF
TRBV6-6	CASSSKTMREQFF
TRBV29-1	CSVELAGDESHEQYF
TRBV9	CASSVGQGRNEQFF
TRBV5-4	CASSFDGTGGVDEAFF
TRBV4-1	CASSQRQGDTEAFF
TRBV20-1	CSASIGETQYF
TRBV7-9	CASSSNRVYSYEQYF
TRBV5-1	CASSQLAGANTGELFF
TRBV15	CATSSSHRDRINQPQHF
TRBV5-1	CASSLLRTANNEQFF
TRBV5-1	CASSYRTVNEKLFF
TRBV7-9	CASSFPRGAVPGEQYF
TRBV25-1	CASSSTGGTAYNSPLHF
TRBV5-4	CASSQSGGLRDTQYF
TRBV7-9	CASSFALASRNSYEQYF
TRBV9	CASSALSGGPTDTQYF
TRBV1	CTSSQEPPGGFSYEQYF
TRBV9	CASSVGPEFSGNTIYF
TRBV2	CASSIILGSEQYF
TRBV5-4	CASSSRSSGLAYEQYF
TRBV7-8	CASSSGLVSTDTQYF
TRBV9	CASSSRQGLNSPLHF